These T cell receptor beta chains were read from a single sample in a study of cytomegalovirus exposure and HLA in healthy donors. TCRdb's copy holds only in-frame clones and misses some; the assay was immunoSEQ multiplex PCR. Found here are just over 50,000 clones; the top ten clones hold around an eighth. Sequenced: PBMCs. The receptors derive from a woman aged 55-70 years in good health and CMV-seropositive. Each CDR3 is given with its conserved first and last residue. D genes are given only for firm matches.

>.|TRBJ1-5|TRBV7-8
CASSVGGDLRGPQHF
TGTGCCAGCAGCGTGGGAGGGGACCTAAGAGGGCCCCAGCATTTT
>TRBD1|TRBJ1-6|TRBV19
CASSPSTGAESPLHF
TGTGCCAGTAGTCCCTCGACAGGGGCCGAATCACCCCTCCACTTT
>TRBD2|TRBJ2-5|TRBV5-1
CASSLVLAGGNQETQYF
TGCGCCAGCAGCTTGGTGCTAGCGGGGGGGAACCAAGAGACCCAGTACTTC
>TRBD1|TRBJ2-7|TRBV7-2
CASSSRGTGGFQSSYEQYF
TGTGCCAGCAGCTCTCGCGGGACAGGGGGCTTTCAAAGCTCCTACGAGCAGTACTTC
>.|TRBJ1-4|TRBV2
CASRQGPTNEKLFF
TGTGCCAGTCGCCAGGGCCCAACTAATGAAAAACTGTTTTTT
>.|TRBJ2-1|TRBV7-9
CASSAGIDNEQFF
TGTGCCAGCAGCGCCGGGATTGACAATGAGCAGTTCTTC
>.|TRBJ1-1|TRBV15
CATSAGHPGPEAFF
TGTGCCACCAGCGCGGGGCACCCTGGGCCTGAAGCTTTCTTT
>.|TRBJ1-6|TRBV4-1
CASSQDLLGLASYNSPLHF
TGCGCCAGCAGCCAAGATCTACTGGGACTGGCCTCCTATAATTCACCCCTCCACTTT
>.|TRBJ2-7|TRBV2
CASSLAFEQYF
TGTGCCAGCAGTCTAGCTTTCGAGCAGTACTTC
>.|TRBJ1-3|TRBV5-1
CASNEGVYGNTIYF
TGCGCCAGCAATGAAGGGGTTTATGGAAACACCATATATTTT
>TRBD2|TRBJ2-7|TRBV14
CASSIARGGFYEQYF
TGTGCCAGCAGCATTGCGCGCGGGGGGTTCTACGAGCAGTACTTC
>.|TRBJ1-4|TRBV28
CASSLRVINEKLFF
TGTGCCAGCAGTCTCAGGGTCATTAATGAAAAACTGTTTTTT
>.|TRBJ2-7|TRBV6-5
CATMRGPGPYEQYF
TGTGCCACCATGCGGGGACCAGGCCCCTACGAGCAGTACTTC
>TRBD1|TRBJ1-1|TRBV13
CASSLSGTAMNTEAFF
TGTGCCAGCAGCCTGTCCGGGACAGCTATGAACACTGAAGCTTTCTTT
>TRBD1|TRBJ2-1|TRBV29-1
CSAGTGDHEQFF
TGCAGCGCCGGGACAGGGGACCATGAGCAGTTCTTC
>TRBD1|TRBJ1-1|TRBV4-2
CASSQVDRGATEAFF
TGTGCCAGCAGCCAAGTTGACAGGGGAGCTACTGAAGCTTTCTTT
>TRBD2|TRBJ2-1|TRBV6-5
CASSGTGGQFF
TGTGCCAGCAGCGGGACGGGGGGGCAGTTCTTC
>TRBD1|TRBJ1-1|TRBV19
CASGSDRVNTEAFF
TGTGCCAGCGGATCCGACAGGGTGAACACTGAAGCTTTCTTT
>TRBD1|TRBJ1-1|TRBV10-3
CAISWDRGGTEAFF
TGTGCCATCAGCTGGGACAGAGGGGGCACTGAAGCTTTCTTT
>.|TRBJ2-3|TRBV29-1
CSVDPSGTDTQYF
TGCAGCGTTGACCCTTCAGGCACAGATACGCAGTATTTT
>TRBD1|TRBJ1-6|TRBV6-5
CASSGQEYSPLHF
TGTGCCAGCAGCGGACAGGAGTATTCACCCCTCCACTTT
>TRBD1|TRBJ1-2|TRBV11-2
CASSLSAGGMGGYTF
TGTGCCAGCAGCTTATCTGCAGGGGGAATGGGTGGCTACACCTTC
>TRBD2|TRBJ2-5|TRBV11-2
CASSLRGWTSGQETQYF
TGTGCCAGCAGCTTAAGAGGCTGGACTAGCGGGCAAGAGACCCAGTACTTC
>TRBD2|TRBJ2-7|TRBV9
CASSGTSGAYEQYF
TGTGCCAGCAGCGGGACTAGCGGGGCTTACGAGCAGTACTTC
>.|TRBJ2-7|TRBV11-3
CASSLTGGSYEQYF
TGTGCCAGCAGCCTCACTGGGGGGTCCTACGAGCAGTACTTC
>TRBD1|TRBJ2-5|TRBV29-1
CSAEQGQQYF
TGCAGCGCAGAACAGGGGCAGCAGTACTTC
>.|TRBJ1-1|TRBV6-5
CASSYGTLNTEAFF
TGTGCCAGCAGTTACGGGACTCTGAACACTGAAGCTTTCTTT
>TRBD2|TRBJ2-3|TRBV11-2
CASSLGLAGTQYF
TGTGCCAGCAGCCTGGGACTAGCGGGTACGCAGTATTTT
>TRBD2|TRBJ2-7|TRBV9
CASSAALSGGSYEQYF
TGTGCCAGCAGCGCCGCTCTTAGCGGGGGATCCTACGAGCAGTACTTC
>TRBD1|TRBJ1-1|TRBV5-1
CASSLNAGTGGGRTEAFF
TGCGCCAGCAGCTTGAACGCCGGGACAGGGGGCGGGAGGACTGAAGCTTTCTTT
>.|TRBJ2-7|TRBV6-1
CASKTDSGTYEQYF
TGTGCCAGCAAAACGGACAGTGGAACCTACGAGCAGTACTTC
>.|TRBJ1-2|TRBV6-5
CASSYSGTAPNYGYTF
TGTGCCAGCAGTTACTCAGGGACTGCCCCTAACTATGGCTACACCTTC
>.|TRBJ1-4|TRBV28
CASSGTGATNEKLFF
TGTGCCAGCAGTGGCACCGGGGCAACTAATGAAAAACTGTTTTTT
>.|TRBJ1-1|TRBV7-9
CASSLGAGIAEAFF
TGTGCCAGCAGCTTAGGCGCAGGGATCGCTGAAGCTTTCTTT
>.|TRBJ2-3|TRBV5-1
CASNRLEDGADTQYF
TGCGCCAGCAATCGGCTGGAGGATGGAGCGGATACGCAGTATTTT
>.|TRBJ2-1|TRBV5-1
CASSSYPRERGYNEQFF
TGCGCCAGCAGCTCGTATCCGCGGGAAAGGGGATACAATGAGCAGTTCTTC
>.|TRBJ2-5|TRBV6-4
CASSAGPAETQYF
TGTGCCAGCAGTGCTGGGCCCGCGGAGACCCAGTACTTC
>.|TRBJ2-7|TRBV5-1
CASSLGGTEQYF
TGCGCCAGCAGCTTGGGAGGAACCGAGCAGTACTTC
>TRBD1|TRBJ1-6|TRBV7-8
CASSSRTGMENSPLHF
TGTGCCAGCAGCTCCCGGACAGGGATGGAAAATTCACCCCTCCACTTT
>TRBD1|TRBJ2-1|TRBV7-2
CASSFDRGYNEQFF
TGTGCCAGCAGCTTTGACAGGGGCTACAATGAGCAGTTCTTC
>.|TRBJ1-1|TRBV14
CASSRQNTEAFF
TGTGCCAGCAGCCGGCAGAACACTGAAGCTTTCTTT
>TRBD1|TRBJ1-2|TRBV6-6
CASTPGQGSTNYGYTF
TGTGCCAGCACCCCCGGACAGGGGTCCACTAACTATGGCTACACCTTC
>TRBD1|TRBJ1-6|TRBV19
CASSITGEDSPLHF
TGTGCCAGTAGTATTACAGGGGAGGATTCACCCCTCCACTTT
>.|TRBJ2-5|TRBV11-3
CASSLGSGETQYF
TGTGCCAGCAGCTTAGGGTCAGGTGAGACCCAGTACTTC
>TRBD1|TRBJ1-6|TRBV5-1
CASTDRGNSPLHF
TGCGCCAGCACGGACAGGGGTAATTCACCCCTCCACTTT
>.|TRBJ1-5|TRBV19
CASSIDAGAVGQPQHF
TGTGCCAGTAGTATAGATGCAGGGGCCGTTGGTCAGCCCCAGCATTTT
>TRBD1|TRBJ2-7|TRBV4-1
CASSQDGQGSPTYEQYF
TGCGCCAGCAGCCAAGATGGACAGGGGTCTCCGACCTACGAGCAGTACTTC
>.|TRBJ1-5|TRBV18
CASSPLASGPDQLQHF
TGTGCCAGCTCACCCCTAGCTTCCGGACCCGATCAGCTCCAGCATTTT
>.|TRBJ1-5|TRBV19
CASSINNNQPQHF
TGTGCCAGTAGTATTAACAACAATCAGCCCCAGCATTTT